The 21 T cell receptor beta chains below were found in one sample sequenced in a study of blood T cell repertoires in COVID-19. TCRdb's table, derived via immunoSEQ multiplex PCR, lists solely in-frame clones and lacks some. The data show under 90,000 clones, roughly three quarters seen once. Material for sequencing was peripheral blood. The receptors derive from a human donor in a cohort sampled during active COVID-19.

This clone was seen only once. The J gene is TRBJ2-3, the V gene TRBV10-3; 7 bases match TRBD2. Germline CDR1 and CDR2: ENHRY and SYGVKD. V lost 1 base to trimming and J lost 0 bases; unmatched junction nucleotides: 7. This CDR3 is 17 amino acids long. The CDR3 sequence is CAISEYPSGTSTDTQYF. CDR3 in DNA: TGTGCCATCAGTGAGTATCCTAGCGGTACTAGCACAGATACGCAGTATTTT.

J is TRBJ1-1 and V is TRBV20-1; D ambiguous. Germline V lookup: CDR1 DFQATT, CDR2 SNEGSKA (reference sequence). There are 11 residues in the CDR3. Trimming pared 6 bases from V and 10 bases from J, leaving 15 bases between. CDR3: CSASSQSVAFF. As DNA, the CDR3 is TGCAGTGCATCGAGTCAATCGGTAGCTTTCTTT.

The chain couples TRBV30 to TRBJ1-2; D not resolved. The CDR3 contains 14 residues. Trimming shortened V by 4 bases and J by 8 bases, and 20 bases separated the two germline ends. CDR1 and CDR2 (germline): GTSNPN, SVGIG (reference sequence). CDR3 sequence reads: CAWTGIYGETGYTF. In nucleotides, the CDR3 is TGTGCCTGGACGGGGATCTATGGGGAGACGGGCTACACCTTC. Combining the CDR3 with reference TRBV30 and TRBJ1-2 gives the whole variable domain SQTIHQWPATLVQPVGSPLSLECTVEGTSNPNLYWYRQAAGRGLQLLFYSVGIGQISSEVPQNLSASRPQDRQFILSSKKLLLSDSGFYLCAWTGIYGETGYTFGSGTRLTVV.

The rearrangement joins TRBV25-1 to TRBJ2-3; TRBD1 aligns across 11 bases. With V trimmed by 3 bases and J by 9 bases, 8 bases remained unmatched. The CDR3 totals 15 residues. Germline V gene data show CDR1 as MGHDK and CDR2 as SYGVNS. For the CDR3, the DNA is TGTGCCAGCAGTGATTTTGGACAGGGGGCGGGGACGCAGTATTTT. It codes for CASSDFGQGAGTQYF.

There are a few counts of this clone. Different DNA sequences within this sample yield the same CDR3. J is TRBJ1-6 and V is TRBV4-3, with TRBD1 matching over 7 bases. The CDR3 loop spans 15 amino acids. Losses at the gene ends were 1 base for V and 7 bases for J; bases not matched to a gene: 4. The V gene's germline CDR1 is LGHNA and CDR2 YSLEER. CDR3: CASSQGQGENSPLHF. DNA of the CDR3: TGCGCCAGCAGCCAAGGCCAGGGGGAGAATTCACCCCTCCACTTT.

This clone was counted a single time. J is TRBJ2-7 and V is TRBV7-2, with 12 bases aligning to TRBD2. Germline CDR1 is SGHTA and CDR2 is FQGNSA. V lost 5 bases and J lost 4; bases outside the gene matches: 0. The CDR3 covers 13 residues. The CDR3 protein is CASSTSGGYEQYF. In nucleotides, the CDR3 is TGTGCCAGCAGCACTAGCGGGGGGTACGAGCAGTACTTC.

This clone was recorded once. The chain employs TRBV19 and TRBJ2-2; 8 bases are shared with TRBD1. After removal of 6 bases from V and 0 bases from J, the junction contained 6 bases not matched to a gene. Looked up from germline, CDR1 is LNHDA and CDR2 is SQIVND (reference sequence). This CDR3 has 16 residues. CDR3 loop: CASREPGQANTGELFF. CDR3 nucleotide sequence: TGTGCCAGTAGGGAGCCGGGACAGGCGAACACCGGGGAGCTGTTTTTT. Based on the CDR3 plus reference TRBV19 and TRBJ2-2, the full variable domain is DGGITQSPKYLFRKEGQNVTLSCEQNLNHDAMYWYRQDPGQGLRLIYYSQIVNDFQKGDIAEGYSVSREKKESFPLTVTSAQKNPTAFYLCASREPGQANTGELFFGEGSRLTVL.

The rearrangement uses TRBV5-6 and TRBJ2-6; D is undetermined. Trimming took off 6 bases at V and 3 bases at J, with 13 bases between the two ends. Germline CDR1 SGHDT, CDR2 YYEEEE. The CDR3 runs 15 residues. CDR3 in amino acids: CASTYQVLGANVLTF. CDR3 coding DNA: TGTGCCAGCACCTACCAGGTGCTTGGGGCCAACGTCCTGACTTTC.

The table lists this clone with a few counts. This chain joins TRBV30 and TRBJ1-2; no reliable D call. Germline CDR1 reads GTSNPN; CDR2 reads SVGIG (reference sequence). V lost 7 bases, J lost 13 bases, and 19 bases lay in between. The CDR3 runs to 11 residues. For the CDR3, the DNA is TGTGCCTTCCAAAGACGGAGAGGGTTCACCTTC. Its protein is CAFQRRRGFTF.

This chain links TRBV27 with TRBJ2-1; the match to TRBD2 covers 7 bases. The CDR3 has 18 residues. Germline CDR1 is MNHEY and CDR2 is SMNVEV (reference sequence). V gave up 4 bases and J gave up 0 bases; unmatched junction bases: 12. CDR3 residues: CASSSLGGTGSSYNEQFF. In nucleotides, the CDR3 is TGTGCCAGCAGTTCCCTGGGGGGGACGGGGAGCTCCTACAATGAGCAGTTCTTC.

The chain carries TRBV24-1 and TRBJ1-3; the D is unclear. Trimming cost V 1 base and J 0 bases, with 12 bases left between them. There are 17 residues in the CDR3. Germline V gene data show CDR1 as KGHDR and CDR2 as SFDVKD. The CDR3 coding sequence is TGTGCCACCAGTGATTTCGACCAGCGTAACTCTGGAAACACCATATATTTT. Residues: CATSDFDQRNSGNTIYF.

DNA for the CDR3: TGTGCCAGCAGCTTGCGCAAGCGGCCCACAGATACGCAGTATTTT. Residues: CASSLRKRPTDTQYF. This rearrangement joins TRBV11-3 to TRBJ2-3; D perhaps matches TRBD2 (5 bases). V lost 3 bases and J lost 2, with 12 bases in between. The germline V gene encodes CDR1 SGHNT and CDR2 YENEEA. The CDR3 length is 15 residues.

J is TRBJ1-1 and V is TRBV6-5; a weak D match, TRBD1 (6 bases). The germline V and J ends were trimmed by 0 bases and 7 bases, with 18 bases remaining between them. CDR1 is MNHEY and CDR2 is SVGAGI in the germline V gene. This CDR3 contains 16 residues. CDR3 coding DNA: TGTGCCAGCAGTTACTCCCCCGGGGGGCAGGGGTTTGAAGCTTTCTTT. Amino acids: CASSYSPGGQGFEAFF.

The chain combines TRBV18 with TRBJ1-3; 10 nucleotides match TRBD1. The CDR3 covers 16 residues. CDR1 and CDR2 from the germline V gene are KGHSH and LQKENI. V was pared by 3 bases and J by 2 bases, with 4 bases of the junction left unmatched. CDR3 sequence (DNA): TGTGCCAGCTCACCGCGACAGGGGGCGGCTGGAAACACCATATATTTT. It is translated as CASSPRQGAAGNTIYF. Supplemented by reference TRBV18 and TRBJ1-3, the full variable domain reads NAGVMQNPRHLVRRRGQEARLRCSPMKGHSHVYWYRQLPEEGLKFMVYLQKENIIDESGMPKERFSAEFPKEGPSILRIQQVVRGDSAAYFCASSPRQGAAGNTIYFGEGSWLTVV.

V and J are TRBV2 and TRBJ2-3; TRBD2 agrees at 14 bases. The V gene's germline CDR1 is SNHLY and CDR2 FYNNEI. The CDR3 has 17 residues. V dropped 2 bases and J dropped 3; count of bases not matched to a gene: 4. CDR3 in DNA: TGTGCCAGCAGTGAATTAAGACTAGCGGGGGGGACAGATACGCAGTATTTT. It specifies CASSELRLAGGTDTQYF.

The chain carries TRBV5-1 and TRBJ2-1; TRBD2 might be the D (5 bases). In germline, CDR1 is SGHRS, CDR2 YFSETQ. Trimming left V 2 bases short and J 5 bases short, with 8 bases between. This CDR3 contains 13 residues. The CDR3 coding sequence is TGCGCCAGCAGCTTCAAGGGAGACAATGAGCAGTTCTTC. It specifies CASSFKGDNEQFF.

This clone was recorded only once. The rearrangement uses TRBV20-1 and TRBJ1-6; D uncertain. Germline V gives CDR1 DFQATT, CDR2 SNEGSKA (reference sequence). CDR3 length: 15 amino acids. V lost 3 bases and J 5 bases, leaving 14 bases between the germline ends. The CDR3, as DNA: TGCAGTGCTAGTGCCCCTCCCACGGATAATTCACCCCTCCACTTT. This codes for CSASAPPTDNSPLHF.

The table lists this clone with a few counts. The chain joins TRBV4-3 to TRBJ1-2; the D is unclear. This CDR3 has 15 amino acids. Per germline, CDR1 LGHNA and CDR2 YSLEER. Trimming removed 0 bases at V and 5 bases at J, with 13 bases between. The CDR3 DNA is TGCGCCAGCAGCCAAGACAGCGGGGTAGGGTATGGCTACACCTTC. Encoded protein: CASSQDSGVGYGYTF.

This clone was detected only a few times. The CDR3 loop is CASSRTGGFLETQYF. CDR3 bases: TGTGCCAGCAGCCGGACAGGGGGCTTTTTAGAGACCCAGTACTTC. The chain has TRBV2 and TRBJ2-5; 11 bases match TRBD1. The V and J ends lost 6 bases and 4 bases, in that order; junction bases with no gene match: 7. This CDR3 region has 15 residues. Germline lookup yields CDR1 SNHLY and CDR2 FYNNEI.

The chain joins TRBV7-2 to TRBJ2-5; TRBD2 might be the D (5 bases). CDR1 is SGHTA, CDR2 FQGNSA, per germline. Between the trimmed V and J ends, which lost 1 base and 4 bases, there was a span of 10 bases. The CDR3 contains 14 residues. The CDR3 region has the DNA TGTGCCAGCAGCTTAGTTGAGGGTAGAGAGACCCAGTACTTC. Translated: CASSLVEGRETQYF.

Here the CDR3 DNA reads TGTGCCAGCAGTTCCCTGACTAGCGGGAGAGATACGCAGTATTTT. It yields the protein CASSSLTSGRDTQYF. V is TRBV6-5 and J is TRBJ2-3, with 12 bases identical to TRBD2. The CDR3 runs to 15 residues. The V gene's germline CDR1 is MNHEY and CDR2 SVGAGI. The trim removed 4 bases at V and 5 bases at J, leaving 4 bases unmatched.